Below, 8 T cell receptor beta chains from the same sample are listed, as sequenced in a study of regulatory T cells in long-lasting Graves disease. Relying on iRepertoire HTBI primers and Arm-PCR of CDR3 regions, the team built TCR beta libraries. MiXCR, applied by TCRdb to the multiplex PCR reads, yields one record per CDR3 protein. The data show over 650,000 distinct CDR3 sequences, with about 30% seen just once and roughly 40% held by the top ten. Time point meaning: persistent/refractory GD, antithyroid drugs over 5 years with positive TRAb. PBMC-derived RNA was used for the TCR library. The starting material was peripheral blood mononuclear cells (PBMCs), obtained when the disease was refractory, from a patient treated with antithyroid drugs. Receptors were obtained from a female donor with Graves disease.

This clonotype has ten or more counts. Written as DNA, the CDR3 is TGTGCCAGCAGACAGTCTAACTATGGCTACACCTTC. Protein sequence: CASRQSNYGYTF. This rearrangement joins TRBV28 to TRBJ1-2; no reliable D call. Germline-derived CDR1 and CDR2 are MDHEN and SYDVKM. The CDR3 covers 12 residues. Trimming took 6 bases from V and 0 from J, leaving 5 bases between them.

V is TRBV19 and J is TRBJ1-2; tentative D call: TRBD1 (5 bases). The CDR3 totals 16 residues. The ends were cut back, 2 bases at V and 4 bases at J, with 17 bases in the middle. Germline CDR1 is LNHDA and CDR2 is SQIVND (reference sequence). CDR3 in DNA: TGTGCCAGTAGTATAAGCCAGGGCGGTCTTGTCTATGGCTACACCTTC. This encodes CASSISQGGLVYGYTF.

The gene calls are TRBV7-3 and TRBJ1-1; D unclear. The CDR3 extends over 13 amino acids. Trimming removed 0 bases from V and 6 bases from J, with 8 bases in between. Germline V CDR1 and CDR2: SGHTA, FQGTGA. CDR3 bases: TGTGCCAGCAGCTTAACAATAGGGTCTGAAGCTTTCTTT. It translates to CASSLTIGSEAFF.

The chain couples TRBV19 to TRBJ2-7, with D possibly TRBD1 on 5 matching bases. V shed 3 bases and J shed 3 bases, with 9 bases lying between them. Germline lookup yields CDR1 LNHDA and CDR2 SQIVND (reference sequence). The CDR3 extends over 13 amino acids. The CDR3 DNA is TGTGCCAGTAGTATCGGACACTTCTACGAGCAGTACTTC. It specifies CASSIGHFYEQYF. The full variable domain, rest sourced from reference TRBV19 and TRBJ2-7, is DGGITQSPKYLFRKEGQNVTLSCEQNLNHDAMYWYRQDPGQGLRLIYYSQIVNDFQKGDIAEGYSVSREKKESFPLTVTSAQKNPTAFYLCASSIGHFYEQYFGPGTRLTVT.

The chain employs TRBV20-1 and TRBJ2-7, with a tentative D call TRBD2 (7 bases). The V end lost 6 bases, the J end lost 8 bases, and 23 bases lay between the germline ends. Germline CDR1 and CDR2: DFQATT and SNEGSKA (reference sequence). The CDR3 is made up of 14 amino acids. The DNA of the CDR3 is TGCAGTGCCAAGGGGGGGGCGGACCCGTATAAGCAGTACTTC. Translated: CSAKGGADPYKQYF.

The J gene is TRBJ1-2, the V gene TRBV9, with TRBD1 matching 10 bases. This CDR3 spans 15 amino acids. Germline V gene sequence: CDR1 SGDLS, CDR2 YYNGEE. The junction had 7 bases not matched to a gene; V was cut back by 3 bases and J by 5 bases. The CDR3 DNA is TGTGCCAGCAGCGCAGCCGGGACAGGGGTATATGGCTACACCTTC. This encodes CASSAAGTGVYGYTF.

Of note for this clonotype: A much larger clone lies one base from this, so it may be a read error. This rearrangement joins TRBV12-3 or TRBV12-4 to TRBJ2-2; 12 bases are a match to TRBD1. CDR3 length equals 16 residues. V was pared by 5 bases and J by 4 bases, with 5 bases of the junction left unmatched. CDR3 sequence reads: CASSPGTGGTTGELFF. The CDR3 coding sequence is TGTGCCAGCAGTCCTGGGACAGGGGGCACCACCGGGGAGCTGTTTTTT.

The V and J genes are TRBV2 and TRBJ2-1; D may be TRBD2 (5 bases). The germline V gene encodes CDR1 SNHLY and CDR2 FYNNEI. The CDR3 runs to 16 residues. Trimming pared 6 bases from V and 0 bases from J, leaving 15 bases between. DNA for the CDR3: TGTGCCAGCAGCGGCGGAGCGGACCCCTCCTACAATGAGCAGTTCTTC. Translation gives CASSGGADPSYNEQFF. Full variable domain (rest looked up from reference TRBV2 and TRBJ2-1): EPEVTQTPSHQVTQMGQEVILRCVPISNHLYFYWYRQILGQKVEFLVSFYNNEISEKSEIFDDQFSVERPDGSNFTLKIRSTKLEDSAMYFCASSGGADPSYNEQFFGPGTRLTVL.